This entry is about one TCR beta chain. CDR1 is SEHNR, CDR2 FQNEAQ, per germline (reference sequence). Trimming stripped 2 bases from V and 0 bases from J, with 8 bases between. The CDR3 has 14 amino acids. Per the original methods: Researchers report that nucleated cell counts were estimated from reference gene primer amplification. Clones were read by immunoSEQ multiplex PCR, and TCRdb kept only the in-frame ones, dropping some. V, J and clone size derive from that table, while D and trimming were established from the DNA sequence. This sample has 250,000 or so clones, with roughly nine tenths found just once. This specimen belongs to a study of blood T cell repertoires in COVID-19. About the research overall: Donors in the United States, Italy and Spain gave samples during acute or convalescent COVID-19.

The receptor comes from a woman aged 35 to 49 who had recovered from COVID-19. The V and J genes are TRBV7-9 and TRBJ2-7, with D perhaps matching TRBD2 (5 bases). Sequenced: peripheral blood. This CDR3 reads CASSLKRSSYEQYF. CDR3 nucleotide sequence: TGTGCCAGCAGCTTAAAGCGGAGCTCCTACGAGCAGTACTTC. Full variable domain (rest looked up from reference TRBV7-9 and TRBJ2-7): DTGVSQNPRHKITKRGQNVTFRCDPISEHNRLYWYRQTLGQGPEFLTYFQNEAQLEKSRLLSDRFSAERPKGSFSTLEIQRTEQGDSAMYLCASSLKRSSYEQYFGPGTRLTVT.